The clone carrying this T cell receptor beta chain was detected only a few times. How the authors handled the data: The assay estimated nucleated cells by amplifying reference gene primers. Sequenced by immunoSEQ multiplex PCR; TCRdb stores in-frame clones only, minus some. V, J and clone size were drawn from that table, and D and trimming were deduced from the DNA. The repertoire consists of under 95,000 clones, with 80% to 90% occurring once and the leading ten covering roughly 20%. The record originates from a study of blood T cell repertoires in COVID-19. Germline values: CDR1 LNHDA, CDR2 SQIVND (reference sequence). There are 16 residues in the CDR3. V was pared by 4 bases and J by 4 bases, with 7 bases of the junction left unmatched.

The sequence came from a woman older than 75 with acute or convalescent COVID-19. The chain couples TRBV19 to TRBJ2-1, with 10 bases that match TRBD2. Sequencing was done on a sample of peripheral blood. CDR3 region: CASSKTSGPYYNEQFF. For the CDR3, the DNA is TGTGCCAGTAGTAAGACTAGCGGGCCGTATTACAATGAGCAGTTCTTC.